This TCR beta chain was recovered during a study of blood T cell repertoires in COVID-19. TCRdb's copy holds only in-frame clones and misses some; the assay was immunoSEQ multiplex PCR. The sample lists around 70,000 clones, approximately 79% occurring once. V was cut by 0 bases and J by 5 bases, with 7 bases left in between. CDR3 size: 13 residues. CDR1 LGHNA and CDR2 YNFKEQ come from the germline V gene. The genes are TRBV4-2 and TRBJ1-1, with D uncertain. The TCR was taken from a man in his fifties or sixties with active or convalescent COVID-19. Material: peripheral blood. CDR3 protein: CASSQDRGTEAFF. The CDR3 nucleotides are TGTGCCAGCAGCCAAGATCGCGGGACTGAAGCTTTCTTT.